This T cell receptor (beta chain) came from a study of spatial heterogeneity in lung cancer. Time point denoted: sample taken at primary tumor resection. TCRdb processed the 5' RACE reads anew with MiXCR; each CDR3 protein has one entry. Of more than 60,000 distinct CDR3 sequences in the sample, about 6.3% were seen once. This sample comprised PBMCs, obtained at surgery. This sequence was found in a female donor with early-stage non-small cell lung cancer.

This chain's CDR3 is CASNGRAARGSPLHF. Here the CDR3 DNA reads TGTGCCAGCAACGGGCGGGCCGCGCGGGGTTCACCCCTCCACTTT. The chain recombines TRBV6-5 with TRBJ1-6; D gene uncertain. Germline V gene sequence: CDR1 MNHEY, CDR2 SVGAGI. Between the trimmed V and J ends, which lost 7 bases and 9 bases, there was a span of 19 bases. The CDR3 sequence is 15 residues long.